Listed below are T cell receptor beta chains from one sample, sequenced in a study of breast tumors, draining lymph nodes, adjacent tissues. A single record per CDR3 protein comes from TCRdb applying MiXCR to the multiplex PCR reads. The sample shows around 150,000 distinct CDR3 sequences, about 31% of them seen only once. Input material: axillary lymph node tissue. The receptors here all came from a female donor with breast cancer. Some clones in this sample may be carry-over from other donors' samples. Both conserved end residues are part of each CDR3. The D gene is left open where the match is weak. Clone size is shown for a subset of rows, as once, few, many or a class of expanded clone.

TRBJ2-5,.,TRBV10-3,many,TGTGCCATCAGTGAGTCGGGAGGGACAGCGAAAGAGACCCAGTACTTC,CAISESGGTAKETQYF
TRBJ1-2,.,TRBV4-3,many,TGCGCCAGCAGCCAAGGTATAAGGGAACGAGGCTACACCTTC,CASSQGIRERGYTF
TRBJ2-5,.,TRBV7-3,many,TGTGCCAGCAGCTTCGACATGTCGGAGACCCAGTACTTC,CASSFDMSETQYF
TRBJ1-2,TRBD1,TRBV9,many,TGTGCCAGCAGCGCGGGACAGGGGACTAACTATGGCTACACCTTC,CASSAGQGTNYGYTF
TRBJ2-1,TRBD2,TRBV7-9,many,TGTGCCAGCAGTTTGACTAGCGGGGGAGAGCAGTTCTTC,CASSLTSGGEQFF
TRBJ2-5,.,TRBV20-1,.,TGCAGTGCTAGAGCGTGGGCAGGGAGGACCCAGTACTTC,CSARAWAGRTQYF
TRBJ2-2,.,TRBV6-5,many,TGTGCCAGCAGTTCCGACTGGAACACCGGGGAGCTGTTTTTT,CASSSDWNTGELFF
TRBJ2-6,.,TRBV20-1,.,TGCAGTGCTAGAGAGAGTGGGGCCAACGTCCTGACTTTC,CSARESGANVLTF
TRBJ2-3,.,TRBV5-6,many,TGTGCCAGCAGCTGGGGACGAAAAGCGGATACGCAGTATTTT,CASSWGRKADTQYF
TRBJ2-2,TRBD1,TRBV11-2,many,TGTGCCAGCAGCTCCAATCGGTGGGACAGCTCGAACACCGGGGAGCTGTTTTTT,CASSSNRWDSSNTGELFF
TRBJ2-7,.,TRBV4-1,many,TGCGCCAGCAGCCAAGACTCTACCTCGGCCTACGAGCAGTACTTC,CASSQDSTSAYEQYF
TRBJ1-3,.,TRBV11-2,many,TGTGCCAGCAGCTTAGAAGCCTCTGGAAACACCATATATTTT,CASSLEASGNTIYF
TRBJ2-3,TRBD1,TRBV10-3,many,TGTGCCATCAGTGAGGCCCGACAGGGTACAGATACGCAGTATTTT,CAISEARQGTDTQYF
TRBJ2-5,.,TRBV4-2,many,TGTGCCAGCAGCCAGAAAACAGGGAAAGAGACCCAGTACTTC,CASSQKTGKETQYF
TRBJ2-7,TRBD1,TRBV7-2,once,TGTGCCAGCAGCTTCGACAGGGGCAACGAGCAGTACTTC,CASSFDRGNEQYF
TRBJ2-2,.,TRBV5-1,many,TGCGCCAGCAGCTTGGGATCCCTCACCGGGGAGCTGTTTTTT,CASSLGSLTGELFF
TRBJ2-7,.,TRBV2,once,TGTGCCAGCAGTCGACCGTTAGCGGGACAGACCTACGAGCAGTACTTC,CASSRPLAGQTYEQYF
TRBJ2-6,.,TRBV5-6,many,TGTGCCAGCAGCTTTAGGGGATCTGGGGCCAACGTCCTGACTTTC,CASSFRGSGANVLTF
TRBJ1-2,.,TRBV6-2/TRBV6-3,few,TGTGCCAGCAGCCCGCGGGGATCAATCGGGGGCTACACCTTC,CASSPRGSIGGYTF
TRBJ1-1,.,TRBV20-1,.,TGCAGTGCTTTCACAGCAGGGGTAAACACTGAAGCTTTCTTT,CSAFTAGVNTEAFF
TRBJ1-1,.,TRBV19,.,TGTGCCAGTAGTGTAAGACAGCAGATGAACACTGAAGCTTTCTTT,CASSVRQQMNTEAFF
TRBJ2-6,.,TRBV28,many,TGTGCCAGCAGAGACAGTAGCTCTGGGGCCAACGTCCTGACTTTC,CASRDSSSGANVLTF
TRBJ2-3,TRBD2,TRBV7-2,many,TGTGCCAGCAGCTTAAACGCGGGGGGGACAGATACGCAGTATTTT,CASSLNAGGTDTQYF
TRBJ1-5,.,TRBV30,.,TGTGCCTGGCAGAAGAATAGCAATCAGCCCCAGCATTTT,CAWQKNSNQPQHF
TRBJ1-2,.,TRBV12-3/TRBV12-4,many,TGTGCCAGCAGGGAGGGAATGGGGGTGTGGGAGAACTATGGCTACACCTTC,CASREGMGVWENYGYTF
TRBJ1-4,TRBD1,TRBV19,many,TGTGCCAGTAGTAGAAGGGACAGCAGTAATGAAAAACTGTTTTTT,CASSRRDSSNEKLFF
TRBJ2-1,TRBD1,TRBV5-1,.,TGCGCCAGCAGCCAGGGACAGAATTCTTTTCACAATGAGCAGTTCTTC,CASSQGQNSFHNEQFF
TRBJ2-1,.,TRBV27,.,TGTGCCAGCCGTGGGGGAGCTTCGCACAATGAGCAGTTCTTC,CASRGGASHNEQFF
TRBJ1-1,TRBD1,TRBV19,few,TGTGCCAGTACCGCGACAGGGGGCAAGATAGAGACTGAAGCTTTCTTT,CASTATGGKIETEAFF
TRBJ2-1,TRBD1,TRBV7-9,many,TGTGCCAGCAGCAGGCGGACAGGGTCAAATGAGCAGTTCTTC,CASSRRTGSNEQFF
TRBJ2-5,TRBD2,TRBV9,.,TGTGCCAGCAGCACAACGGCCGGGGGGGTGGAGGAAGCTCTCCCAGAGACCCAGTACTTC,CASSTTAGGVEEALPETQYF
TRBJ1-1,TRBD1,TRBV7-2,few,TGTGCCAGCAGCCCGGGGGACAGGGGGCCGAACACTGAAGCTTTCTTT,CASSPGDRGPNTEAFF
TRBJ2-5,TRBD1,TRBV7-9,.,TGTGCCAGCAGCTTAGTGAAAATTTACGGGACAGACCAAGAGACCCAGTACTTC,CASSLVKIYGTDQETQYF
TRBJ1-1,.,TRBV20-1,.,TGCAATGCTAGATTACAGGGAGGTAGTGGCACTGAAGCTTTCTTT,CNARLQGGSGTEAFF
TRBJ1-3,.,TRBV7-6,.,TGTGCCAGCAGCCAGGGCCTGAACACCATATATTTT,CASSQGLNTIYF
TRBJ2-3,TRBD2,TRBV10-3,many,TGTGCCACCATGGAGCGGGGGAATAGGGGCACAGATACGCAGTATTTT,CATMERGNRGTDTQYF
TRBJ1-6,TRBD1,TRBV20-1,.,TGCAGTGCTAGAGATGACAGGGGAGGTTCACCCCTCCACTTT,CSARDDRGGSPLHF